Following are 13 T cell receptor beta chains from one sample sequenced in a study of T cells in localized non-small cell lung cancer. TCRdb keeps only in-frame clones here, not all; method: immunoSEQ multiplex PCR. The table has 72,000 or so clones, about 90% seen once. The sequences come from peripheral blood, collected before any cancer treatment. All receptors come from a male donor at least 60 years old with stage III squamous cell lung carcinoma.

The chain combines TRBV6-6 with TRBJ1-5; a possible D gene is TRBD1 (5 bases). V dropped 6 bases and J dropped 0 bases, with 12 bases sitting between them. The CDR3 sequence is 15 residues long. Germline values: CDR1 MNHNY, CDR2 SVGAGI (reference sequence). Written as DNA, the CDR3 is TGTGCCAGCAGCCGAGGGGACGGTAGCAATCAGCCCCAGCATTTT. Translation: CASSRGDGSNQPQHF.

V is TRBV2 and J is TRBJ1-4, with 8 bases aligning to TRBD1. The CDR3 is 14 residues long. Germline V gives CDR1 SNHLY, CDR2 FYNNEI. Trimming removed 3 bases from V and 7 bases from J; junction bases left unmatched: 4. The CDR3 protein is CASSDRGRREKLFF. CDR3 DNA: TGTGCCAGCAGTGACAGGGGGCGACGTGAAAAACTGTTTTTT.

The rearrangement uses TRBV28 and TRBJ1-2; D is perhaps TRBD1 (5 bases). The V end was cut by 5 bases, the J end by 7 bases, with 14 bases between. Looked up from germline, CDR1 is MDHEN and CDR2 is SYDVKM. This CDR3 has 13 amino acids. CDR3 region: CASSPGRARGYTF. The CDR3, as DNA: TGTGCCAGCAGTCCCGGCAGGGCGCGTGGCTACACCTTC.

This clone was counted a few times. The chain combines TRBV5-6 with TRBJ1-6, with D tentatively TRBD1 (5 bases). In germline, CDR1 is SGHDT, CDR2 YYEEEE. Trimming stripped 2 bases from V and 9 bases from J, with 12 bases between. This CDR3 has 14 amino acids. As DNA, the CDR3 is TGTGCCAGCAGCTTAGACAGTTATGGTTCACCCCTCCACTTT. Translating gives CASSLDSYGSPLHF.

The chain is built from TRBV6-1 and TRBJ1-3, with D unclear. Trimming shortened V by 9 bases and J by 0 bases, and 9 bases separated the two germline ends. The CDR3 consists of 13 residues. Germline CDR1 MNHNS, CDR2 SASEGT. The CDR3 DNA sequence: TGTGCCAGTGGAGACCACTCTGGAAACACCATATATTTT. Amino acids: CASGDHSGNTIYF.

The V call is TRBV11-1, the J call TRBJ1-4; D call uncertain. There are 13 residues in the CDR3. Germline V gene data show CDR1 as SGHAT and CDR2 as FQDESV (reference sequence). With 5 bases removed from V and 4 bases from J, the gap between germline ends came to 8 bases. This CDR3 is CASSVRYNEKLFF. The CDR3, as DNA: TGTGCCAGCAGCGTTCGATATAATGAAAAACTGTTTTTT.

The chain uses TRBV11-2 and TRBJ2-1; TRBD2 matches at 11 bases. Germline assignment: CDR1 SGHAT and CDR2 FQNNGV. There are 16 residues in the CDR3. The junction had 11 bases not matched to a gene; V was cut back by 4 bases and J by 9 bases. CDR3 region: CASSSSPSGGFSEQFF. CDR3 nucleotide sequence: TGTGCCAGCAGCTCGTCCCCTAGCGGGGGGTTCAGTGAGCAGTTCTTC.

CDR3 sequence reads: CASSLDGGSAYTF. The CDR3 nucleotides are TGCGCCAGCAGCTTGGATGGGGGCTCAGCCTACACCTTC. The chain has TRBV5-1 and TRBJ1-2; a weak D match, TRBD1 (6 bases). With 0 bases removed from V and 10 bases from J, the gap between germline ends came to 13 bases. Germline V gene data show CDR1 as SGHRS and CDR2 as YFSETQ. The CDR3 totals 13 residues.

V usage is TRBV30 and J usage is TRBJ1-1; D unresolved. CDR1 and CDR2 from the germline V gene are GTSNPN and SVGIG (reference sequence). The CDR3 runs to 11 residues. The germline V and J ends were trimmed by 2 bases and 6 bases, with 7 bases remaining between them. CDR3 DNA: TGTGCCTGGAGTCCCTCATCTGAAGCTTTCTTT. The encoded protein is CAWSPSSEAFF.

V and J are TRBV7-3 and TRBJ2-1; possible D gene TRBD1, 5 bases. Germline assignment: CDR1 SGHTA and CDR2 FQGTGA. V was clipped by 5 bases and J by 1 base, with 12 bases between them. The CDR3 has 15 amino acids. The CDR3 nucleotides read TGTGCCAGCAGCCCGGGCAGGGTGTCCTACAATGAGCAGTTCTTC. Protein product: CASSPGRVSYNEQFF. The full variable domain, completed using reference TRBV7-3 and TRBJ2-1, is GAGVSQTPSNKVTEKGKYVELRCDPISGHTALYWYRQSLGQGPEFLIYFQGTGAADDSGLPNDRFFAVRPEGSVSTLKIQRTERGDSAVYLCASSPGRVSYNEQFFGPGTRLTVL.

The V and J genes are TRBV28 and TRBJ2-6; 10 positions agree with TRBD1. There are 17 residues in the CDR3. The V gene's germline CDR1 is MDHEN and CDR2 SYDVKM. V shed 4 bases, J shed 3 bases, and the junction held 6 bases outside the gene matches. In DNA, the CDR3 is TGTGCCAGCAGTTCCTCGGGACAGGGGTTTGGGGCCAACGTCCTGACTTTC. Translating it yields CASSSSGQGFGANVLTF.

J is TRBJ1-2 and V is TRBV15; a possible D gene is TRBD1 (6 bases). Germline-derived CDR1 and CDR2 are LNHNV and YYDKDF (reference sequence). V gave up 1 base and J gave up 4 bases, with 10 bases separating them. The CDR3 consists of 14 residues. The CDR3 DNA sequence: TGTGCCACCAGCAGAGTAGGGGGGTTCTATGGCTACACCTTC. Its protein is CATSRVGGFYGYTF.

A single count supports this clone. The rearrangement joins TRBV9 to TRBJ1-2; no clear D gene. The ends were cut back, 0 bases at V and 8 bases at J, with 20 bases in the middle. CDR1 SGDLS and CDR2 YYNGEE come from the germline V gene. CDR3 length: 16 amino acids. The CDR3 sequence: CASSVVSRAYYKGYTF. For the CDR3, the DNA is TGTGCCAGCAGCGTAGTATCCCGGGCTTACTATAAAGGCTACACCTTC.